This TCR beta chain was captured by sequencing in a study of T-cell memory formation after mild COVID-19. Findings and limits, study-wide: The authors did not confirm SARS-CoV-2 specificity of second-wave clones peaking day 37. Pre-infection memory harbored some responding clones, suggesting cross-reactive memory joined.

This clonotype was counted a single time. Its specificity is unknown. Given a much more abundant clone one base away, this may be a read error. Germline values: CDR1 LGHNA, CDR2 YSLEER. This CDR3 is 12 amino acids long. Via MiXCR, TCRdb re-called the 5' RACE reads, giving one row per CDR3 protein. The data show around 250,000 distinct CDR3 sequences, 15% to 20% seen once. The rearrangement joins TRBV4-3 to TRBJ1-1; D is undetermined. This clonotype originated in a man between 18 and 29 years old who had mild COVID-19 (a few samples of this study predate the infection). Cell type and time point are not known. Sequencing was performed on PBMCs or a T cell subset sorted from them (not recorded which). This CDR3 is CASSQDETEAVF. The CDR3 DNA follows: TGCGCCAGCAGCCAAGATGAAACTGAAGCTGTCTTT.